The 9 T cell receptor beta chains below all came from one sample that was sequenced in a study of cytomegalovirus exposure and HLA in healthy donors. Researchers ran the PCR with 60 Vbeta and 13 Jbeta primers. Produced via immunoSEQ multiplex PCR; TCRdb's table is partial and in-frame only. Among 150,000 to 200,000 clones, around 75% were seen once, and the ten largest hold around 0.38%. Material: PBMCs. Receptor source: a male donor in good health and CMV-seropositive.

The chain carries TRBV6-6 and TRBJ2-1, with D perhaps TRBD2 (6 bases). From germline, CDR1 is MNHNY and CDR2 SVGAGI (reference sequence). CDR3 length: 13 amino acids. The V end lost 0 bases, the J end lost 7 bases, and 7 bases lay between the germline ends. The CDR3 region has the DNA TGTGCCAGCAGTTACTCGGAGGGAAATGAGCAGTTCTTC. It is translated as CASSYSEGNEQFF.

The chain couples TRBV9 to TRBJ1-2; 11 bases agree with TRBD1. V gave up 0 bases and J gave up 8 bases; unmatched junction bases: 3. The germline V gene encodes CDR1 SGDLS and CDR2 YYNGEE. The CDR3 is 14 residues long. CDR3 nucleotide sequence: TGTGCCAGCAGCGTAGGGACAGGGGGCGCAGGCTACACCTTC. Its protein product is CASSVGTGGAGYTF.

This chain uses TRBV7-3 with TRBJ2-5, with 7 bases fitting TRBD2. CDR3 length: 15 residues. CDR1 is SGHTA, CDR2 FQGTGA, per germline. V lost 1 base to trimming and J lost 1 base; unmatched junction nucleotides: 3. This chain's CDR3 is CASSLMGGLQETQYF. In DNA, the CDR3 is TGTGCCAGCAGCTTAATGGGAGGGCTCCAAGAGACCCAGTACTTC.

This clone appeared a few times. The chain links TRBV27 to TRBJ1-1; a possible D gene is TRBD1 (5 bases). CDR3 length equals 14 residues. Germline loops: CDR1 MNHEY, CDR2 SMNVEV (reference sequence). Trimming left V 2 bases short and J 1 base short, with 8 bases between. CDR3 sequence (DNA): TGTGCCAGCAGTTTACAGGGCCGGAACACTGAAGCTTTCTTT. This translates into CASSLQGRNTEAFF.

The V call is TRBV10-3, the J call TRBJ1-1; D is possibly TRBD1 (6 bases). Trimming stripped 9 bases from V and 1 base from J, with 12 bases between. CDR3 length: 13 residues. From germline, CDR1 is ENHRY and CDR2 SYGVKD. For the CDR3, the DNA is TGTGCCATAACCGGGACACCGAACACTGAAGCTTTCTTT. This encodes CAITGTPNTEAFF.

The chain is built from TRBV5-4 and TRBJ1-1; possibly TRBD1 for D (5 bases). Germline lookup yields CDR1 SGHNT and CDR2 YYREEE (reference sequence). V gave up 0 bases and J gave up 1 base, with 7 bases separating them. The CDR3 is 14 residues long. DNA of the CDR3: TGTGCCAGCAGCTTGGACCAGGGGAACACTGAAGCTTTCTTT. Amino acid sequence: CASSLDQGNTEAFF.

V usage is TRBV7-6 and J usage is TRBJ1-5; D might be TRBD1 (6 bases). The CDR3 is 14 residues long. V lost 2 bases to trimming and J lost 6 bases, with 11 bases between them. Germline V gives CDR1 SGHVS, CDR2 FNYEAQ. For the CDR3, the DNA is TGTGCCAGCAGCTTACTTGGGGGCGGTCAGCCCCAGCATTTT. Amino acid sequence: CASSLLGGGQPQHF.

In this sample, this clone turned up once. This chain uses TRBV19 with TRBJ2-1; D remains ambiguous. Germline CDR1 reads LNHDA; CDR2 reads SQIVND (reference sequence). CDR3 length: 14 amino acids. The V and J ends lost 7 bases and 5 bases respectively, with 15 bases between them. CDR3 DNA: TGTGCCAGTAAACAAATAGACCGGGACAATGAGCAGTTCTTC. Amino acid sequence: CASKQIDRDNEQFF.

This rearrangement joins TRBV18 to TRBJ1-4; D is ambiguous. Germline lookup yields CDR1 KGHSH and CDR2 LQKENI. The CDR3 is made up of 13 amino acids. V shed 3 bases and J shed 8 bases, with 10 bases lying between them. The CDR3 spells CASSPGIGEKLFF. The CDR3 bases are TGTGCCAGCTCACCTGGTATCGGGGAAAAACTGTTTTTT.